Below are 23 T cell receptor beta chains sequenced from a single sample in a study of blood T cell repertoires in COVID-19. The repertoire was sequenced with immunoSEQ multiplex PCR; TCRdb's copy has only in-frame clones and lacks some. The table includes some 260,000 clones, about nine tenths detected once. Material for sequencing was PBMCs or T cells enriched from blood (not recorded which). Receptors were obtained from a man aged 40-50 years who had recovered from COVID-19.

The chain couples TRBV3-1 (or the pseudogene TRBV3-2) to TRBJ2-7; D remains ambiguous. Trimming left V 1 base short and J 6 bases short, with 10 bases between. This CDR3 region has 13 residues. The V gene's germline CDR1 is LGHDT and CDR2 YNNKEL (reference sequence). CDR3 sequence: CASSQVSTSEQYF. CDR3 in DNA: TGTGCCAGCAGCCAAGTTAGCACGTCCGAGCAGTACTTC.

CDR3 nucleotide sequence: TGCGCCAGCAGCCAAGATCCCGGACTTACCCTCGGTGAGCAGTTCTTC. Its protein is CASSQDPGLTLGEQFF. This rearrangement joins TRBV4-1 to TRBJ2-1; D might be TRBD2 (5 bases). CDR3 size: 16 residues. V was pared by 0 bases and J by 9 bases, with 18 bases between. CDR1 and CDR2 (germline): MGHRA, YSYEKL.

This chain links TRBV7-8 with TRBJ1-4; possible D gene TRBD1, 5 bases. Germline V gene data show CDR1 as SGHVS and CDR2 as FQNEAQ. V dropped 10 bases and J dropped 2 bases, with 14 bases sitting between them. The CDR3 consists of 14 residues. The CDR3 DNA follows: TGTGCCACCGGGTTTGGGGCCACTAATGAAAAACTGTTTTTT. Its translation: CATGFGATNEKLFF.

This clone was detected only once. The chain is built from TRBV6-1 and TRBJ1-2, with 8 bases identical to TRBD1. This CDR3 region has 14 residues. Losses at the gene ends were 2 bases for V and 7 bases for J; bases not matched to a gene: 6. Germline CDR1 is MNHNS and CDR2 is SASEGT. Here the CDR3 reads CASSERGQGSGYTF. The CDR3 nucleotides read TGTGCCAGCAGTGAACGAGGACAGGGCAGTGGCTACACCTTC.

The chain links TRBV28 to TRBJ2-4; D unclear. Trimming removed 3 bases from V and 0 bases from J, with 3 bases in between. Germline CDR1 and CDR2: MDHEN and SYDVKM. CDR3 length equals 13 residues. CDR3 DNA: TGTGCCAGCAGTTTCCAAGCCAAAAACATTCAGTACTTC. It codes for CASSFQAKNIQYF.

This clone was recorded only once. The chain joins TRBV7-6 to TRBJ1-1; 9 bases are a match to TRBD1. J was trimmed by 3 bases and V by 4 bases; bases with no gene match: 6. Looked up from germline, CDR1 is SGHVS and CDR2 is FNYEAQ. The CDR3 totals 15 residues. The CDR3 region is CASSSEWTGDTEAFF. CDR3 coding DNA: TGTGCCAGCAGCTCCGAGTGGACAGGGGACACTGAAGCTTTCTTT.

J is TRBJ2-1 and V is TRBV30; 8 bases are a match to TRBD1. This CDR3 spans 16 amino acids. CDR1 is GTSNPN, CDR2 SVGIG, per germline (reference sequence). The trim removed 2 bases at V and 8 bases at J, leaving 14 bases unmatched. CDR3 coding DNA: TGTGCCTGGAGTTCTTCCTACAGGGGGAAGTTGCATGAGCAGTTCTTC. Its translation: CAWSSSYRGKLHEQFF. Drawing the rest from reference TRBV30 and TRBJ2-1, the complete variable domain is SQTIHQWPATLVQPVGSPLSLECTVEGTSNPNLYWYRQAAGRGLQLLFYSVGIGQISSEVPQNLSASRPQDRQFILSSKKLLLSDSGFYLCAWSSSYRGKLHEQFFGPGTRLTVL.

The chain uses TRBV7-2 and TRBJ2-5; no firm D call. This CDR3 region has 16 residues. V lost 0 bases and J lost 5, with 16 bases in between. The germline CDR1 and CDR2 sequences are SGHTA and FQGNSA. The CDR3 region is CASSLATFRKVETQYF. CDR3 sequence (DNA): TGTGCCAGCAGCTTAGCCACCTTCAGGAAGGTGGAGACCCAGTACTTC.

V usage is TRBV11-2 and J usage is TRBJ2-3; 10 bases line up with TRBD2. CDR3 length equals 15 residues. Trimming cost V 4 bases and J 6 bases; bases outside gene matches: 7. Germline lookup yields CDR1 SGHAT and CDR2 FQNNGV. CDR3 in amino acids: CASSSFTTSGDTQYF. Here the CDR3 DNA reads TGTGCCAGCAGCTCGTTTACGACTAGCGGGGATACGCAGTATTTT.

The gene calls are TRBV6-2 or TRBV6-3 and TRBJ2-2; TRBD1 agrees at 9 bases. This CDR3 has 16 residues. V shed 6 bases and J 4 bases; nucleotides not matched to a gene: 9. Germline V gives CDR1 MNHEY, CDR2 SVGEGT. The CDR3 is CASSGGQGGRTGELFF. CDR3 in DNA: TGTGCCAGCAGCGGGGGACAGGGTGGACGCACCGGGGAGCTGTTTTTT.

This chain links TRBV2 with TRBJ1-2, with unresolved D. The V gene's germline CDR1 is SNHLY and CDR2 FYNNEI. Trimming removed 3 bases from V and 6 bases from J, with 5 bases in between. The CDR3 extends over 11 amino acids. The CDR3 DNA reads TGTGCCAGCAGTGAGCAGGATGGCTACACCTTC. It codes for CASSEQDGYTF. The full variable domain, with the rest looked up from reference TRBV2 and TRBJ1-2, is EPEVTQTPSHQVTQMGQEVILRCVPISNHLYFYWYRQILGQKVEFLVSFYNNEISEKSEIFDDQFSVERPDGSNFTLKIRSTKLEDSAMYFCASSEQDGYTFGSGTRLTVV.

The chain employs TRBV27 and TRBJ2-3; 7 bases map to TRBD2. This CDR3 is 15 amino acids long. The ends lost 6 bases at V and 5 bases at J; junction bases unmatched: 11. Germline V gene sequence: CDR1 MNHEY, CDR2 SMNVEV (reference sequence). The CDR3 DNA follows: TGTGCCAGCAGCCACCAGTGGGGGGGATTAGATACGCAGTATTTT. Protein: CASSHQWGGLDTQYF.

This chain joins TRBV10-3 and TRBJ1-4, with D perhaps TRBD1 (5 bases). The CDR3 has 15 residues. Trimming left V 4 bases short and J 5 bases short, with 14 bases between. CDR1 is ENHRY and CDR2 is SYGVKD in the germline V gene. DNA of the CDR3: TGTGCCATCAGTGCTAATAGGGAGGGGAATGAAAAACTGTTTTTT. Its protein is CAISANREGNEKLFF.

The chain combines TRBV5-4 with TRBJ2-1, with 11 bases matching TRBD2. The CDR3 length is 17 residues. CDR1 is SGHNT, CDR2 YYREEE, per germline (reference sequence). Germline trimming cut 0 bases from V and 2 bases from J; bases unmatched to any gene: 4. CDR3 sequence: CASSLGLAGTTYNEQFF. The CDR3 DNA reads TGTGCCAGCAGCTTGGGACTAGCGGGAACAACCTACAATGAGCAGTTCTTC.

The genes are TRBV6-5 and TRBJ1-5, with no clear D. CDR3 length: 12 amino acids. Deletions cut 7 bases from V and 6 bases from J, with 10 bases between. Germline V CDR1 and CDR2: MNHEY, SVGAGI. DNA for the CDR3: TGTGCCAGCACAGAACAAAGTCAGCCCCAGCATTTT. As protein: CASTEQSQPQHF.

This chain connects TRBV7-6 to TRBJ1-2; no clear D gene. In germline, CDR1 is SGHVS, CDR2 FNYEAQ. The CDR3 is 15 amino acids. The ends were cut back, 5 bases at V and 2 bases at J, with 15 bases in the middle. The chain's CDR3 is CASSVGSDINYGYTF. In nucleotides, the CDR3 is TGTGCCAGCAGCGTTGGATCAGACATCAACTATGGCTACACCTTC. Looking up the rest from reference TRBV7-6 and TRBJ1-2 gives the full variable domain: GAGVSQSPRYKVTKRGQDVALRCDPISGHVSLYWYRQALGQGPEFLTYFNYEAQQDKSGLPNDRFSAERPEGSISTLTIQRTEQRDSAMYRCASSVGSDINYGYTFGSGTRLTVV.

The DNA for the CDR3 is TGTGCCAGCAGCTCCCCGGCAGGCTACGAGCAGTACTTC. It is translated as CASSSPAGYEQYF. The gene calls are TRBV7-9 and TRBJ2-7; D is unclear. Germline V lookup: CDR1 SEHNR, CDR2 FQNEAQ (reference sequence). The CDR3 sequence is 13 residues long. The V end lost 4 bases, the J end lost 3 bases, and 10 bases lay between the germline ends.

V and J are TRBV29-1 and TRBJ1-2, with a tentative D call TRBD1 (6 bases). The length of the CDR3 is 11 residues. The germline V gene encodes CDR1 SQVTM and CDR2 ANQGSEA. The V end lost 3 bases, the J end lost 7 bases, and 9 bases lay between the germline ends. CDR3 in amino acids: CSVERGGGYTF. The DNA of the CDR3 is TGCAGCGTTGAGAGAGGGGGTGGCTACACCTTC. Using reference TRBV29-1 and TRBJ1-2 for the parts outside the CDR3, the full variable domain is SAVISQKPSRDICQRGTSLTIQCQVDSQVTMMFWYRQQPGQSLTLIATANQGSEATYESGFVIDKFPISRPNLTFSTLTVSNMSPEDSSIYLCSVERGGGYTFGSGTRLTVV.

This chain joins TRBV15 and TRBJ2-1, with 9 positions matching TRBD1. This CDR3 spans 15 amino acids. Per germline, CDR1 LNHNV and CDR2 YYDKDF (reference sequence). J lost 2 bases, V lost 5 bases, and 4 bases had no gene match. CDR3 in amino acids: CATSPRQGAYNEQFF. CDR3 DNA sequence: TGTGCCACCAGCCCACGACAGGGGGCCTACAATGAGCAGTTCTTC.

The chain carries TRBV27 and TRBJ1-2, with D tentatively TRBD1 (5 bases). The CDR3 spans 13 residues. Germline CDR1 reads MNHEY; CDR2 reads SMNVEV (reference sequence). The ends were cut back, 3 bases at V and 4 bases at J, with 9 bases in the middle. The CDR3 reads CASSFRETYGYTF. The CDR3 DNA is TGTGCCAGCAGTTTCAGGGAAACCTATGGCTACACCTTC.

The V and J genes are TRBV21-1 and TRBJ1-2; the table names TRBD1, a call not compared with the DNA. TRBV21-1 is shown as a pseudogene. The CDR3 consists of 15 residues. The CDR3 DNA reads TGTGCCAGCAGCACAGGACAGGGTTGTTACTATGGCTACACCTTC. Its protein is CASSTGQGCYYGYTF.

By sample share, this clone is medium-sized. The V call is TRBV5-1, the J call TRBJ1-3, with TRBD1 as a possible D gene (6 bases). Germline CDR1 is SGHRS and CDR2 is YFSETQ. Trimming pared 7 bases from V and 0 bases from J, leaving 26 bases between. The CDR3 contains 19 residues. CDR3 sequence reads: CASPPPGQPPALSGNTIYF. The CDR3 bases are TGCGCCAGCCCACCCCCCGGACAGCCCCCAGCGCTCTCTGGAAACACCATATATTTT. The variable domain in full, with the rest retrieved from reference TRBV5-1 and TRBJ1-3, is KAGVTQTPRYLIKTRGQQVTLSCSPISGHRSVSWYQQTPGQGLQFLFEYFSETQRNKGNFPGRFSGRQFSNSRSEMNVSTLELGDSALYLCASPPPGQPPALSGNTIYFGEGSWLTVV.

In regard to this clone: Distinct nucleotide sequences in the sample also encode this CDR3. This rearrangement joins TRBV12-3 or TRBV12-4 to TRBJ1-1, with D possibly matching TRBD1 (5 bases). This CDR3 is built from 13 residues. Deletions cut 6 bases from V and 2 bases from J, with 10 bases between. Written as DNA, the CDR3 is TGTGCCAGCAGCTTACAGGTAAACACTGAAGCTTTCTTT. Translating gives CASSLQVNTEAFF.